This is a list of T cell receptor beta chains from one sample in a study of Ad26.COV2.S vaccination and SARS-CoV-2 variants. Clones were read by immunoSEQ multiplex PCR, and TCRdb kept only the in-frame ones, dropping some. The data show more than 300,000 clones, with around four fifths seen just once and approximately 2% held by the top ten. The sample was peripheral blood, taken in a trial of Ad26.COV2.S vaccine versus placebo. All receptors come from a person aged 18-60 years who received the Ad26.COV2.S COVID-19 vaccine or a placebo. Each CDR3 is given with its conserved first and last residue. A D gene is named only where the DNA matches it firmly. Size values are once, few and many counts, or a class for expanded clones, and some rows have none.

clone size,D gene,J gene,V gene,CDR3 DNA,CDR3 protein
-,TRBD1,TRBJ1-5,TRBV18,TGTGCCAGCTCACCGGGACAGGCCTTCGATCAGCCCCAGCATTTT,CASSPGQAFDQPQHF
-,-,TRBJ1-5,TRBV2,TGTGCCAGCACCTACGGGAATCAGCCCCAGCATTTT,CASTYGNQPQHF
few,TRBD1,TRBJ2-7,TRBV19,TGTGCCAGTAGTAGGGGACAGGGGTACGAGCAGTACTTC,CASSRGQGYEQYF
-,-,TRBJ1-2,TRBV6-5,TGTGCCTCCAGTATATATGGCTACACCTTC,CASSIYGYTF
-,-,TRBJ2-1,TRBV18,TGTGCCAGCTCATTAGGGGACTTATACAATGAGCAGTTCTTC,CASSLGDLYNEQFF
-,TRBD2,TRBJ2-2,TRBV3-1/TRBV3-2,TGTGCCAGCAGCCAATCTTTAGCGGGTACCGGGGAGCTGTTTTTT,CASSQSLAGTGELFF
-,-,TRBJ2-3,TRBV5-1,TGCGCCAGCAGCCCCTCGGGCCGAGATACGCAGTATTTT,CASSPSGRDTQYF
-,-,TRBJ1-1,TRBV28,TGTGCCAGCAGTTTATCCAACACTGAAGCTTTCTTT,CASSLSNTEAFF
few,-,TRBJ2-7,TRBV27,TGTGCCAGCAGTCCGCGGCCTGAGTACGAGCAGTACTTC,CASSPRPEYEQYF
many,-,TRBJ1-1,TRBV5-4,TGTGCCAGCAGCTTGGATCTAGGGCATAACCGGAACACTGAAGCTTTCTTT,CASSLDLGHNRNTEAFF
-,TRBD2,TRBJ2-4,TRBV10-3,TGTGCCATCAGTGGGGAGGGTGTCAAAAACATTCAGTACTTC,CAISGEGVKNIQYF
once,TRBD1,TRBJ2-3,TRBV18,TGTGCCAGCTCACCACCAAGACAGGGGGCAGATACGCAGTATTTT,CASSPPRQGADTQYF
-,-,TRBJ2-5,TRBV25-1,TGTGCCAGCTCCCAAAGACGGTCTCAAGAGACCCAGTACTTC,CASSQRRSQETQYF
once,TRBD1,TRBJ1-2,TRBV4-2,TGTGCCAGCAGCCAAGCTAGGGGGCAGAACTATGGCTACACCTTC,CASSQARGQNYGYTF
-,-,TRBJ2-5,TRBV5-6,TGTGCCAGCAGCTTTACCCCCGACGTTGCCATCGGAGAGACCCAGTACTTC,CASSFTPDVAIGETQYF
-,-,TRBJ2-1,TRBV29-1,TGCAGCGTTGCCCGGGGTTCGGGATACAATGAGCAGTTCTTC,CSVARGSGYNEQFF
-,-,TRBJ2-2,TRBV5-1,TGCGCCAGCAGCTTCTTAAGCCAGGACAACACCGGGGAGCTGTTTTTT,CASSFLSQDNTGELFF
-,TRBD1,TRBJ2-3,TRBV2,TGTGCCAGCAGTGATCAATTTCGGGGACAGGGGCCCGCAGATACGCAGTATTTT,CASSDQFRGQGPADTQYF
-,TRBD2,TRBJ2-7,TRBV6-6,TGTGCCAGCAGTTTAGCGGGCTCCTACGAGCAGTACTTC,CASSLAGSYEQYF
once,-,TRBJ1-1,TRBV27,TGTGCCAGCAGTTTAGTAGGGGATTTCACTGAAGCTTTCTTT,CASSLVGDFTEAFF
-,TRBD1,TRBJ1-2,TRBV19,TGTGCCAGTAGTATGAAGGGACAGGGCAAAGGCTACACCTTC,CASSMKGQGKGYTF
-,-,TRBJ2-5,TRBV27,TGTGCCAGCAGTCTGGCAGGGAGCGGGGAGACCCAGTACTTC,CASSLAGSGETQYF
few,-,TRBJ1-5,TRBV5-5,TGTGCCAGCAGCTTGGTGGTGGGGGCTGGCAATCAGCCCCAGCATTTT,CASSLVVGAGNQPQHF